A selection of T cell receptor beta chains follows, all from one sample in a study of OX40 agonist ivuxolimab in advanced cancers. TCRdb's table, derived via immunoSEQ multiplex PCR, lists solely in-frame clones and lacks some. This table holds approximately 65,000 clones, approximately 89% found once. Sequences were derived from CD4+ or CD8+ T cells sorted from blood, sampled in a trial of the OX40 agonist ivuxolimab. The origin of the receptors is an adult with an advanced solid tumor such as melanoma, head and neck, liver or kidney cancer. Both conserved end residues are part of each CDR3. The D gene is left open where the match is weak. Not all rows give a size; the values are once, few, many and, for expanded clones, a class.

clone_size	j_call	d_call	v_call	cdr3_aa	cdr3_nt
.	TRBJ2-1	TRBD1	TRBV4-1	CASSRQGSSYNEQFF	TGCGCCAGCAGCCGACAGGGTTCGTCCTACAATGAGCAGTTCTTC
.	TRBJ2-7	TRBD2	TRBV5-1	CASSPSSGRSNEQYF	TGCGCCAGCAGCCCCTCTAGCGGGAGGTCTAACGAGCAGTACTTC
once	TRBJ2-3	.	TRBV5-1	CASSDSGYTDTQYF	TGCGCCAGCAGTGATAGCGGATACACAGATACGCAGTATTTT
.	TRBJ2-1	TRBD1	TRBV5-4	CASSLGQGVEQFF	TGTGCCAGCAGCTTGGGACAGGGGGTTGAGCAGTTCTTC
.	TRBJ1-5	.	TRBV28	CASSPHRENQPQHF	TGTGCCAGCAGCCCCCACAGGGAAAATCAGCCCCAGCATTTT
.	TRBJ2-7	.	TRBV4-3	CASSQDVLNNYEQYF	TGCGCCAGCAGCCAAGATGTATTGAACAACTACGAGCAGTACTTC
few	TRBJ1-5	.	TRBV27	CASGRPQHF	TGTGCCAGCGGGCGGCCCCAGCATTTT
.	TRBJ1-4	TRBD1	TRBV9	CASSQLTGVGEKLFF	TGTGCCAGCAGCCAACTGACAGGGGTGGGGGAAAAACTGTTTTTT
.	TRBJ1-4	TRBD1	TRBV19	CASSIVTGANEKLFF	TGTGCCAGTAGTATCGTCACAGGGGCTAATGAAAAACTGTTTTTT
.	TRBJ2-7	.	TRBV6-1	CASAAWQGSSYEQYF	TGTGCCAGCGCCGCTTGGCAGGGGAGCTCCTACGAGCAGTACTTC
.	TRBJ2-3	.	TRBV6-4	CASSLNGEDTQYF	TGTGCCAGCAGTTTAAACGGAGAAGATACGCAGTATTTT
.	TRBJ2-5	.	TRBV5-4	CASSLTGGRETQYF	TGTGCCAGCAGCTTGACCGGGGGTAGGGAGACCCAGTACTTC
once	TRBJ1-2	.	TRBV6-1	CASSEFRDNYGYTF	TGTGCCAGCAGTGAGTTCAGGGATAACTATGGCTACACCTTC
.	TRBJ2-5	.	TRBV9	CASSVGQAQETQYF	TGTGCCAGCAGCGTAGGCCAGGCCCAAGAGACCCAGTACTTC
.	TRBJ2-7	TRBD1	TRBV6-5	CASSPGQGAYEQYF	TGTGCCAGCAGCCCGGGACAGGGGGCATACGAGCAGTACTTC
.	TRBJ1-5	.	TRBV10-3	CAISENNQPQHF	TGTGCCATCAGTGAGAACAATCAGCCCCAGCATTTT
.	TRBJ2-1	.	TRBV29-1	CSVEAPLSGRIFF	TGCAGCGTTGAAGCCCCCCTCAGCGGCCGGATTTTCTTC
.	TRBJ2-7	.	TRBV19	CASMGHYEQYF	TGTGCCAGTATGGGCCATTACGAGCAGTACTTC
.	TRBJ1-1	TRBD1	TRBV2	CASSGTGRRTEAFF	TGTGCCAGCAGTGGGACAGGGAGGAGGACTGAAGCTTTCTTT
.	TRBJ2-3	TRBD2	TRBV5-4	CASSPGTSGLTDTQYF	TGTGCCAGCAGCCCAGGGACTAGCGGACTCACAGATACGCAGTATTTT
.	TRBJ2-5	.	TRBV7-8	CASSLGSPMGAQETQYF	TGTGCCAGCAGCTTAGGATCACCCATGGGGGCCCAAGAGACCCAGTACTTC
.	TRBJ1-2	.	TRBV6-5	CASSTPSRSPNGYTF	TGTGCCAGCAGTACCCCCTCTCGGAGCCCAAATGGCTACACCTTC
once	TRBJ2-5	.	TRBV6-6	CASKSIQETQYF	TGTGCCAGCAAAAGTATCCAAGAGACCCAGTACTTC
.	TRBJ2-7	.	TRBV9	CASSRDYSYEQYF	TGTGCCAGCAGCCGAGACTACTCCTACGAGCAGTACTTC
few	TRBJ2-7	TRBD2	TRBV5-1	CASSAQGLAEYEQYF	TGCGCCAGCAGCGCACAGGGACTAGCGGAATACGAGCAGTACTTC
once	TRBJ2-5	.	TRBV30	CASSGVKETQYF	TGTGCCTCCTCGGGGGTTAAAGAGACCCAGTACTTC
.	TRBJ2-5	.	TRBV4-3	CASSQGRGGETQYF	TGCGCCAGCAGCCAAGGGCGGGGCGGTGAGACCCAGTACTTC
.	TRBJ2-7	TRBD2	TRBV11-2	CASSLEGLAGGPGQYF	TGTGCCAGCAGCTTAGAGGGACTAGCGGGAGGTCCGGGGCAGTACTTC
.	TRBJ2-3	.	TRBV7-2	CASSPPPATDTQYF	TGTGCCAGCAGCCCCCCCCCAGCCACAGATACGCAGTATTTT